The 16 T cell receptor beta chains reported below all come from one sample, sequenced in a study of Ad26.COV2.S vaccination and SARS-CoV-2 variants. Treatment defined: some 20 received Ad26.COV2.S at low or high dose, single or two shots; 5 received placebo; per-sample allocation not given. The samples were gathered on day 63 after the first injection of vaccine or placebo. Clones were sequenced by immunoSEQ multiplex PCR, and TCRdb holds only the in-frame ones, with some missing. The sample shows 300,000 to 400,000 clones, about nine tenths of them seen only once. The starting material was peripheral blood, obtained in a trial of Ad26.COV2.S vaccine versus placebo. The receptors come from a person between 18 and 59 years old who received the Ad26.COV2.S COVID-19 vaccine or a placebo.

The chain has TRBV10-3 and TRBJ2-2, with a possible D match to TRBD2 (7 bases). This CDR3 region has 12 residues. V lost 8 bases, J lost 7 bases, and 11 bases lay in between. The germline V gene encodes CDR1 ENHRY and CDR2 SYGVKD. CDR3 loop: CAIAGAGGELFF. The CDR3 coding sequence is TGTGCCATCGCGGGGGCGGGCGGGGAGCTGTTTTTT.

This clone was counted a few times. The chain carries TRBV9 and TRBJ1-3; 8 bases are shared with TRBD1. Looked up from germline, CDR1 is SGDLS and CDR2 is YYNGEE. After removal of 0 bases from V and 4 bases from J, the junction contained 6 bases not matched to a gene. CDR3 length equals 16 residues. The CDR3 sequence is CASSVGQGALGNTIYF. The CDR3 bases are TGTGCCAGCAGCGTAGGTCAGGGGGCGCTGGGAAACACCATATATTTT.

The chain combines TRBV29-1 with TRBJ1-1; 7 positions match TRBD1. The germline CDR1 and CDR2 sequences are SQVTM and ANQGSEA. J lost 5 bases, V lost 4 bases, and 4 bases had no gene match. The CDR3 spans 12 residues. The CDR3: CSVGTGETEAFF. The CDR3 nucleotides are TGCAGCGTTGGGACAGGAGAAACTGAAGCTTTCTTT. Using reference TRBV29-1 and TRBJ1-1 for the parts outside the CDR3, the full variable domain is SAVISQKPSRDICQRGTSLTIQCQVDSQVTMMFWYRQQPGQSLTLIATANQGSEATYESGFVIDKFPISRPNLTFSTLTVSNMSPEDSSIYLCSVGTGETEAFFGQGTRLTVV.

The J gene is TRBJ1-5, the V gene TRBV12-3 or TRBV12-4; no clear D gene. The V end was cut by 6 bases, the J end by 6 bases, with 12 bases between. The CDR3 is 13 amino acids. In nucleotides, the CDR3 is TGTGCCAGCAGCCCGGTCGGCGGTCAGCCCCAGCATTTT. Translated, it gives CASSPVGGQPQHF.

The sample holds a few counts of this clone. The chain couples TRBV2 to TRBJ2-3; D not resolved. CDR3 length: 12 amino acids. Germline CDR1 and CDR2: SNHLY and FYNNEI. V was pared by 6 bases and J by 7 bases, with 11 bases between. The CDR3 bases are TGTGCCAGCAGCCTGGCTCTACATACGCAGTATTTT. The encoded protein is CASSLALHTQYF.

CDR3: CASSPRIWGRNTIYF. For the CDR3, the DNA is TGCGCCAGCAGCCCACGGATATGGGGGCGAAACACCATATATTTT. The chain couples TRBV4-1 to TRBJ1-3; D perhaps matches TRBD1 (6 bases). The CDR3 consists of 15 residues. The V and J ends lost 4 bases and 5 bases respectively, with 15 bases between them. Germline V CDR1 and CDR2: MGHRA, YSYEKL.

The chain is built from TRBV5-6 and TRBJ2-2; 8 bases are a match to TRBD2. The CDR3 has 14 residues. In germline, CDR1 is SGHDT, CDR2 YYEEEE. Losses at the gene ends were 3 bases for V and 8 bases for J; bases not matched to a gene: 6. Here the CDR3 reads CASSSGLVSGELFF. Written as DNA, the CDR3 is TGTGCCAGCAGCTCGGGACTAGTATCTGGGGAGCTGTTTTTT.

V gene TRBV27 combines with J gene TRBJ1-6, with D possibly matching TRBD1 (5 bases). Germline V lookup: CDR1 MNHEY, CDR2 SMNVEV (reference sequence). V gave up 0 bases and J gave up 9 bases, with 12 bases separating them. The CDR3 sequence is 15 residues long. The CDR3 coding sequence is TGTGCCAGCAGTTTATCTCAGGGATCGGGTTCACCCCTCCACTTT. Residues: CASSLSQGSGSPLHF.

This chain joins TRBV30 and TRBJ1-5; D might be TRBD1 (5 bases). The CDR3 sequence is 15 residues long. V lost 0 bases, J lost 0 bases, and 9 bases lay in between. From germline, CDR1 is GTSNPN and CDR2 SVGIG (reference sequence). The CDR3: CAWSVGQYSNQPQHF. DNA of the CDR3: TGTGCCTGGAGTGTGGGGCAGTATAGCAATCAGCCCCAGCATTTT.

The J gene is TRBJ1-4, the V gene TRBV5-1, with 7 bases matching TRBD1. Looked up from germline, CDR1 is SGHRS and CDR2 is YFSETQ. The CDR3 has 16 amino acids. Unmatched junction bases numbered 8, after V lost 1 base and J lost 5 bases. For the CDR3, the DNA is TGCGCCAGCAGCTTGCTTACAGGGGCGGGGAATGAAAAACTGTTTTTT. This codes for CASSLLTGAGNEKLFF.

The V and J genes are TRBV6-1 and TRBJ2-7; D remains ambiguous. CDR1 is MNHNS, CDR2 SASEGT, per germline. The CDR3 runs to 13 residues. Trimming removed 3 bases from V and 1 base from J, with 7 bases in between. The CDR3 region is CASSDPRSYEQYF. The DNA of the CDR3 is TGTGCCAGCAGTGACCCGCGATCCTACGAGCAGTACTTC.

This clone was observed a handful of times. This rearrangement joins TRBV7-3 to TRBJ2-7; 10 nucleotides agree with TRBD2. The CDR3 has 15 amino acids. Unmatched junction bases numbered 1, after V lost 2 bases and J lost 0 bases. CDR1 and CDR2 (germline): SGHTA, FQGTGA. CDR3 in DNA: TGTGCCAGCAGCTTAGTAGCGGGGGGCTCCTACGAGCAGTACTTC. Protein: CASSLVAGGSYEQYF.

Regarding this clone: This sample also contains other DNA sequences that code for the same CDR3. This chain connects TRBV9 to TRBJ2-7; D is perhaps TRBD2 (7 bases). Germline CDR1 SGDLS, CDR2 YYNGEE. The CDR3 has 15 residues. V shed 4 bases and J shed 0 bases, with 14 bases lying between them. CDR3: CASSPRGGSSYEQYF. CDR3 DNA sequence: TGTGCCAGCAGCCCGAGGGGGGGGAGCTCCTACGAGCAGTACTTC.

The CDR3 region is CASSLGQGEIYEQYF. The DNA of the CDR3 is TGTGCCAGCAGCTTAGGGCAGGGGGAAATCTACGAGCAGTACTTC. The chain employs TRBV7-9 and TRBJ2-7; 7 bases line up with TRBD1. Germline V gene data show CDR1 as SEHNR and CDR2 as FQNEAQ (reference sequence). This CDR3 spans 15 amino acids. The junction had 6 bases not matched to a gene; V was cut back by 1 base and J by 3 bases.

The chain employs TRBV5-1 and TRBJ2-3, with 8 bases that match TRBD1. Germline V CDR1 and CDR2: SGHRS, YFSETQ. V lost 4 bases and J lost 4; bases outside the gene matches: 8. CDR3 length: 15 residues. Here the CDR3 reads CASSTGQGGADTQYF. CDR3 DNA: TGCGCCAGCAGCACCGGACAGGGCGGAGCAGATACGCAGTATTTT.

CDR3 loop: CSIRVTGELFF. The CDR3 DNA follows: TGCAGCATAAGGGTTACCGGGGAGCTGTTTTTT. This chain links TRBV29-1 with TRBJ2-2; D remains ambiguous. Germline V gene data show CDR1 as SQVTM and CDR2 as ANQGSEA. V lost 8 bases and J lost 5, with 9 bases in between. This CDR3 spans 11 amino acids.